These 25 T cell receptor beta chains share one sample of origin, sequenced in a study of blood T cell repertoires in COVID-19. The data were produced by immunoSEQ multiplex PCR, yet TCRdb's version contains in-frame clones alone and is incomplete. There are some 200,000 clones in the sample; under 90% occur only once, and 5.9% lies in the top ten. Material: peripheral blood. The source is a man at least 80 years old with acute or convalescent COVID-19.

The gene calls are TRBV24-1 and TRBJ2-5; D is possibly TRBD1 (6 bases). The CDR3 length is 15 residues. V lost 0 bases, J lost 5 bases, and 12 bases lay in between. Looked up from germline, CDR1 is KGHDR and CDR2 is SFDVKD. The CDR3 nucleotides read TGTGCCACCAGTGATTTGGGCAGGGGAAAGGAGACCCAGTACTTC. It yields the protein CATSDLGRGKETQYF.

This clone showed up just once. The chain is built from TRBV7-9 and TRBJ2-2; perhaps TRBD1 as D (6 bases). V lost 7 bases and J 1 base, leaving 16 bases between the germline ends. Germline-derived CDR1 and CDR2 are SEHNR and FQNEAQ (reference sequence). This CDR3 is 16 amino acids long. This CDR3 reads CASTLQPGQNTGELFF. CDR3 DNA: TGTGCCAGCACCCTCCAACCGGGACAGAACACCGGGGAGCTGTTTTTT.

The CDR3 sequence is CASRELAGSYNEQFF. The DNA of the CDR3 is TGTGCCAGCAGGGAATTAGCGGGCTCCTACAATGAGCAGTTCTTC. This chain connects TRBV2 to TRBJ2-1, with 7 bases that match TRBD2. Germline trimming cut 6 bases from V and 0 bases from J; bases unmatched to any gene: 5. Per germline, CDR1 SNHLY and CDR2 FYNNEI. This CDR3 is built from 15 residues.

The rearrangement joins TRBV2 to TRBJ1-5, with 10 bases matching TRBD1. The junction had 3 bases not matched to a gene; V was cut back by 6 bases and J by 7 bases. The CDR3 length is 13 residues. CDR1 is SNHLY, CDR2 FYNNEI, per germline. The CDR3 region is CASRGQGSQPQHF. The CDR3 DNA reads TGTGCCAGCAGGGGACAGGGGAGCCAGCCCCAGCATTTT.

The gene calls are TRBV19 and TRBJ2-1; 8 positions agree with TRBD2. The CDR3 runs to 15 residues. Losses at the gene ends were 1 base for V and 7 bases for J; bases not matched to a gene: 6. The germline CDR1 and CDR2 sequences are LNHDA and SQIVND (reference sequence). Here the CDR3 reads CASSIGTSGTNEQFF. In nucleotides, the CDR3 is TGTGCCAGTAGTATAGGAACTAGCGGAACTAATGAGCAGTTCTTC.

This clone appeared a single time. The chain recombines TRBV19 with TRBJ1-5; 7 bases map to TRBD1. Germline values: CDR1 LNHDA, CDR2 SQIVND (reference sequence). This CDR3 has 16 amino acids. V shed 2 bases, J shed 1 base, and the junction held 5 bases outside the gene matches. As DNA, the CDR3 is TGTGCCAGTAGTATACGACAGGGCGCGAGCAATCAGCCCCAGCATTTT. This translates into CASSIRQGASNQPQHF.

V usage is TRBV9 and J usage is TRBJ2-1; TRBD2 is a possible D gene (5 bases). Trimming shortened V by 6 bases and J by 8 bases, and 21 bases separated the two germline ends. This CDR3 is 15 amino acids long. Germline values: CDR1 SGDLS, CDR2 YYNGEE. This chain's CDR3 is CASTTGALGVDEQFF. CDR3 in DNA: TGTGCCAGCACGACGGGCGCTCTCGGGGTCGATGAGCAGTTCTTC.

This chain links TRBV2 with TRBJ1-4, with D perhaps matching TRBD1 (5 bases). The germline V gene encodes CDR1 SNHLY and CDR2 FYNNEI. The CDR3 spans 14 residues. The germline V and J ends were trimmed by 7 bases and 3 bases, with 12 bases remaining between them. In DNA, the CDR3 is TGTGCCAGCACCGGATGGGGGGCTAATGAAAAACTGTTTTTT. It yields the protein CASTGWGANEKLFF.

The chain recombines TRBV5-4 with TRBJ2-7; 9 bases line up with TRBD2. The CDR3 is made up of 17 amino acids. Germline V gene sequence: CDR1 SGHNT, CDR2 YYREEE (reference sequence). J was trimmed by 3 bases and V by 1 base; bases with no gene match: 11. The CDR3 DNA sequence: TGTGCCAGCAGCTTGTCTACTAGCGGGTATGACGGCTACGAGCAGTACTTC. It codes for CASSLSTSGYDGYEQYF.

V and J are TRBV7-9 and TRBJ2-5, with TRBD2 identical over 13 bases. The CDR3 sequence is 16 residues long. CDR1 is SEHNR and CDR2 is FQNEAQ in the germline V gene (reference sequence). The V and J ends lost 5 bases and 0 bases, in that order; junction bases with no gene match: 3. CDR3 sequence (DNA): TGTGCCAGCAGCCTAGGACTAGCGGGAGACCAAGAGACCCAGTACTTC. It translates to CASSLGLAGDQETQYF.

The V gene is TRBV10-3, the J gene TRBJ1-1, with D uncertain. Per germline, CDR1 ENHRY and CDR2 SYGVKD. The CDR3 sequence is 11 residues long. V gave up 7 bases and J gave up 4 bases, with 7 bases separating them. The CDR3 protein is CAIKGSTEAFF. CDR3 sequence (DNA): TGTGCCATCAAAGGGAGCACTGAAGCTTTCTTT.

The rearrangement links TRBV24-1 to TRBJ1-1, with D uncertain. From germline, CDR1 is KGHDR and CDR2 SFDVKD. Deletions cut 3 bases from V and 7 bases from J, with 14 bases between. The CDR3 consists of 14 residues. The CDR3: CATSDTRTGGEAFF. The CDR3 DNA reads TGTGCCACCAGTGATACAAGAACGGGAGGTGAAGCTTTCTTT.

The genes are TRBV6-2 or TRBV6-3 and TRBJ1-5; perhaps TRBD1 as D (6 bases). Per germline, CDR1 MNHEY and CDR2 SVGEGT. This CDR3 region has 17 residues. The germline V and J ends were trimmed by 5 bases and 6 bases, with 23 bases remaining between them. CDR3 region: CASSPQQGPLLGQPQHF. DNA for the CDR3: TGTGCCAGCAGTCCGCAACAGGGACCACTATTGGGTCAGCCCCAGCATTTT.

CDR3 region: CASSPPTESSGNTIYF. CDR3 bases: TGTGCCAGCAGCCCCCCGACAGAGAGCTCTGGAAACACCATATATTTT. The chain combines TRBV9 with TRBJ1-3; D is possibly TRBD1 (5 bases). Between the trimmed V and J ends, which lost 4 bases and 0 bases, there was a span of 14 bases. Looked up from germline, CDR1 is SGDLS and CDR2 is YYNGEE. This CDR3 has 16 residues.

The rearrangement uses TRBV11-3 and TRBJ2-2; D gene unclear. Looked up from germline, CDR1 is SGHNT and CDR2 is YENEEA. The CDR3 consists of 13 residues. V lost 1 base and J 3 bases, leaving 3 bases between the germline ends. CDR3 sequence: CASSLVDTGELFF. The CDR3 nucleotides are TGTGCCAGCAGCTTAGTAGACACCGGGGAGCTGTTTTTT.

The V and J genes are TRBV11-3 and TRBJ1-1; D perhaps matches TRBD1 (5 bases). The CDR3 consists of 12 residues. V lost 6 bases and J 6 bases, leaving 11 bases between the germline ends. CDR1 SGHNT and CDR2 YENEEA come from the germline V gene. CDR3 protein: CASRRRGAEAFF. For the CDR3, the DNA is TGTGCCAGCAGGCGTCGGGGGGCTGAAGCTTTCTTT.

This sequence joins TRBV19 and TRBJ2-7; 10 positions agree with TRBD1. The CDR3 spans 14 residues. CDR1 LNHDA and CDR2 SQIVND come from the germline V gene (reference sequence). V lost 6 bases, J lost 5 bases, and 7 bases stayed unmatched. CDR3 region: CASRRQGASHEQYF. CDR3 DNA: TGTGCCAGTAGAAGACAGGGGGCATCCCACGAGCAGTACTTC.

The rearrangement uses TRBV11-2 and TRBJ2-3; TRBD2 matches 9 bases. This CDR3 is 17 amino acids long. Germline CDR1 and CDR2: SGHAT and FQNNGV. Unmatched junction bases numbered 10, after V lost 5 bases and J lost 1 base. The CDR3 is CASSPWRLAGGTDTQYF. CDR3 in DNA: TGTGCCAGCAGCCCATGGAGGTTAGCGGGAGGCACAGATACGCAGTATTTT.

The V and J genes are TRBV4-3 and TRBJ2-5; 9 bases are a match to TRBD1. The CDR3 runs 16 residues. The germline CDR1 and CDR2 sequences are LGHNA and YSLEER. After removal of 1 base from V and 4 bases from J, the junction contained 7 bases not matched to a gene. CDR3 sequence: CASSQGVTGGLETQYF. The CDR3 bases are TGCGCCAGCAGCCAAGGAGTGACAGGGGGTCTAGAGACCCAGTACTTC.

This rearrangement joins TRBV19 to TRBJ2-2; TRBD1 matches 8 bases. The V segment lost 4 bases and the J segment 6 bases; nucleotides outside the gene matches: 7. The CDR3 loop spans 15 amino acids. The V gene's germline CDR1 is LNHDA and CDR2 SQIVND (reference sequence). CDR3 residues: CASSTRTGRAGELFF. The CDR3 DNA is TGTGCCAGTAGTACCCGGACAGGGCGGGCCGGGGAGCTGTTTTTT.

The chain links TRBV24-1 to TRBJ2-1, with 11 positions matching TRBD2. V lost 9 bases and J lost 4; bases outside the gene matches: 7. CDR3 length equals 15 residues. Germline V lookup: CDR1 KGHDR, CDR2 SFDVKD. The CDR3 DNA sequence: TGTGCCACCCAGCTAGCGGGAGGACTGTACAATGAGCAGTTCTTC. This gives the protein CATQLAGGLYNEQFF.

This rearrangement joins TRBV27 to TRBJ2-1; 10 positions match TRBD2. Germline CDR1 and CDR2: MNHEY and SMNVEV (reference sequence). V was clipped by 6 bases and J by 6 bases; unmatched bases: 5. The CDR3 loop spans 14 amino acids. The CDR3 DNA reads TGTGCCAGCAGCTGGACTAGCGGCCTCAATGAGCAGTTCTTC. Its protein product is CASSWTSGLNEQFF.

V and J are TRBV28 and TRBJ1-2; D may be TRBD1 (6 bases). Per germline, CDR1 MDHEN and CDR2 SYDVKM. V lost 7 bases and J 5 bases, leaving 14 bases between the germline ends. This CDR3 is 13 amino acids long. The chain's CDR3 is CASNLPQGYGYTF. CDR3 DNA: TGTGCCAGCAACCTACCACAGGGTTATGGCTACACCTTC.

The V gene is TRBV19, the J gene TRBJ2-5, with D possibly matching TRBD2 (6 bases). Trimming pared 8 bases from V and 2 bases from J, leaving 12 bases between. Per the germline V gene, CDR1 is LNHDA and CDR2 is SQIVND (reference sequence). This CDR3 is built from 13 residues. The CDR3 DNA reads TGTGCCAGTGGGACCGGGACTCAAGAGACCCAGTACTTC. It translates to CASGTGTQETQYF. Drawing the rest from reference TRBV19 and TRBJ2-5, the complete variable domain is DGGITQSPKYLFRKEGQNVTLSCEQNLNHDAMYWYRQDPGQGLRLIYYSQIVNDFQKGDIAEGYSVSREKKESFPLTVTSAQKNPTAFYLCASGTGTQETQYFGPGTRLLVL.

This clone appeared once. This chain connects TRBV27 to TRBJ2-1; the match to TRBD2 covers 8 bases. In germline, CDR1 is MNHEY, CDR2 SMNVEV (reference sequence). With V trimmed by 5 bases and J by 4 bases, 13 bases remained unmatched. The CDR3 is 17 residues long. The CDR3 is CASSPYLSGLGYNEQFF. In nucleotides, the CDR3 is TGTGCCAGCAGTCCTTATCTTTCGGGACTAGGTTACAATGAGCAGTTCTTC.